This TCR beta chain stems from a study of CD8 T cells in Susac syndrome. Sequencing of TCR beta covered CD8+ and CD4+ T cells obtained from blood. The multiple sclerosis controls were treatment-naive patients with relapsing-remitting disease that was stable or active. V was cut by 8 bases and J by 1 base, with 5 bases left in between. The CDR3 runs 11 residues. The germline CDR1 and CDR2 sequences are SQVTM and ANQGSEA. After extraction with the RNeasy kit, roughly 0.5 to 1 ug of the RNA was reverse transcribed using random hexamers. MiXCR, applied by TCRdb to the immunoSEQ multiplex PCR reads, yields one record per CDR3 protein. The sample has approximately 150,000 distinct CDR3 sequences, approximately 95% seen once; the top ten hold about 0.094%.

The receptor was derived from a human donor with multiple sclerosis. The V gene is TRBV29-1, the J gene TRBJ2-2; D not certain. Material for sequencing was CD4+ T cells from PBMCs. CDR3 loop: CSPENTGELFF. CDR3 sequence (DNA): TGCAGCCCAGAGAACACCGGGGAGCTGTTTTTT.